These T cell receptor beta chains were read from a single sample in a study of T cell repertoires in cytomegalovirus infection. These receptors have no known antigen. MiXCR, run by TCRdb on the reads, gives a single entry per CDR3 protein. The data show around 750,000 distinct CDR3 sequences, with 32% seen just once and around 12% held by the top ten. Sequences were derived from cultured CD8+ T cells from PBMCs, sampled from culture after CMV antigen stimulation. These receptor sequences come from a human donor in good health (CMV status not recorded). Some clones in this sample may be carry-over from other donors' samples. CDR3s include the opening cysteine and the closing phenylalanine or tryptophan. D genes are given only for firm matches. Size is omitted from some rows. Given values are once, few, many or a class for expanded clones.

V gene,clone size,D gene,J gene,CDR3 length,CDR3 DNA,CDR3 protein
TRBV3-1,-,-,TRBJ1-2,18,TGTGCCAGCAGCCAAGAGGGACCGGTCCCCCCCACTAACTATGGCTACACCTTC,CASSQEGPVPPTNYGYTF
TRBV6-2/TRBV6-3,-,-,TRBJ2-1,12,TGTGCCAGCACGGATTTTTCGGATGAGCAGTTCTTC,CASTDFSDEQFF
TRBV7-9,-,TRBD2,TRBJ2-5,15,TGTGCCAGCAGCGCTTTTAGCGGGGGGCGGGAGACCCAGTACTTC,CASSAFSGGRETQYF
TRBV4-1,many,-,TRBJ1-2,15,TGCGCCAGCAGCCAAGAGTCCAGGATGATCTATGGCTACACCTTC,CASSQESRMIYGYTF
TRBV25-1,-,-,TRBJ1-2,16,TGTGCCAGCAGTGAATATCGTTACAGGGAAGACTATGGCTACACCTTC,CASSEYRYREDYGYTF
TRBV7-8,many,-,TRBJ1-4,16,TGTGCCAGCAGCTGCAGGGCCCCATTTCCAAATGAAAAACTGTTTTTT,CASSCRAPFPNEKLFF
TRBV12-3/TRBV12-4,many,-,TRBJ2-1,15,TGTGCCAGCAGTTTGGATCTGCGGCCATTCGAGGGGCAGTTCTTC,CASSLDLRPFEGQFF
TRBV19,few,TRBD1,TRBJ2-7,15,TGTGCCAGTAGTACCGGACAGGGAGATTGGTACGAGCAGTACTTC,CASSTGQGDWYEQYF
TRBV20-1,few,TRBD2,TRBJ2-3,16,TGCAGTGCTAGTGGAGTCAAACTAGCGGGGGCAGATACGCAGTATTTT,CSASGVKLAGADTQYF
TRBV11-3,-,-,TRBJ2-1,15,TGTGCCAACAGCGAGGGACAAGCCTCCTACAATGAGCAGTTCTTC,CANSEGQASYNEQFF
TRBV27,once,-,TRBJ2-5,16,TGTGCCAGCAGTCAAAGCACGGAGGGGCCAAAAGAGACCCAGTACTTC,CASSQSTEGPKETQYF
TRBV19,few,-,TRBJ1-5,15,TGTGCCAGTAGTATAGCCCACCAGGGGAATCAGCCCCAGCATTTT,CASSIAHQGNQPQHF
TRBV6-1,many,-,TRBJ1-4,10,TGTGCCAGCGGACCCGAAAAACTGTTTTTT,CASGPEKLFF
TRBV7-2,many,TRBD2,TRBJ2-3,21,TGTGCCAGCAGCTTAGAGGGCGGGGGGGCCTTGATCCACTGGGGCACAGATACGCAGTATTTT,CASSLEGGGALIHWGTDTQYF
TRBV7-2,many,-,TRBJ2-5,12,TGTGCCAGCAGCCCCGAATCCGGGGACCAGTACTTC,CASSPESGDQYF
TRBV4-1,-,-,TRBJ1-1,15,TGCGCCAGCAGCCAAGATGAGGGAATTGATACTGAAGCTTTCTTT,CASSQDEGIDTEAFF
TRBV27,-,-,TRBJ1-2,15,TGTGCCAGCAGTTCTTGGACTGACAAGGACTATGGCTACACCTTC,CASSSWTDKDYGYTF